Described below is a single TCR beta chain sequence and its context. Its specificity is not known. Time point of the sample: baseline, week 1 (first vaccination visit). The treatment is: pre-vaccination baseline after standard-of-care therapy. Donor tumors were new WHO grade 3 or 4 IDH1-mutant, ATRX-lost astrocytomas. This CDR3 contains 14 residues. The ends were cut back, 2 bases at V and 6 bases at J, with 13 bases in the middle. Germline CDR1 and CDR2: MNHEY and SVGAGI. Here immunoSEQ multiplex PCR was the method, and the copy in TCRdb shows in-frame clones only, minus some. The table shows fewer than 65,000 clones, with 65% to 80% occurring only once. This sample stems from a study of a mutant IDH1 vaccine in newly diagnosed glioma. Study-level information: Of treated patients, around 62% were men and about 38% women, averaging about 40 years. Earlier therapy was either radiotherapy, temozolomide, or both, and most got both. Study findings and constraints: Changes to the top peripheral T cell clonotypes appeared unrelated to pseudoprogression.

The TCR originated in a woman aged 35 to 49 with glioma. V is TRBV6-5 and J is TRBJ1-1, with D unclear. The sample in question was PBMCs, obtained from a glioma patient treated with radiotherapy, temozolomide or both. The CDR3 protein is CASSYASLSPEAFF. The CDR3 region has the DNA TGTGCCAGCAGTTACGCCAGTTTGAGCCCTGAAGCTTTCTTT.